One and the same sample provided the 7 T cell receptor beta chains below, sequenced in a study of beta chain features in type 1 diabetes. The sequenced template was cDNA made from the entire isolated RNA. Using immunoSEQ multiplex PCR, the repertoire was profiled, and TCRdb retains in-frame clones only, with some absent. Of 680,000 or so clones in the sample, around 15% were seen once. Sequencing was carried out using naive CD4+ T cells from blood. Receptor source: a young man in good health.

This clone was found a few times. The V gene is TRBV9, the J gene TRBJ1-2; TRBD1 aligns across 7 bases. This CDR3 has 15 residues. Germline lookup yields CDR1 SGDLS and CDR2 YYNGEE. The ends lost 1 base at V and 8 bases at J; junction bases unmatched: 11. The CDR3 reads CASSVRRQGGRGYTF. DNA for the CDR3: TGTGCCAGCAGCGTACGACGACAGGGCGGGAGGGGCTACACCTTC.

This chain connects TRBV18 to TRBJ1-1; D is undetermined. Germline V gene lookup returns CDR1 KGHSH and CDR2 LQKENI. V lost 4 bases and J 4 bases, leaving 10 bases between the germline ends. The CDR3 is made up of 13 amino acids. The CDR3 nucleotides read TGTGCCAGCTCACAGGAGGGTAGCACTGAAGCTTTCTTT. Its protein product is CASSQEGSTEAFF.

V and J are TRBV5-1 and TRBJ2-1, with 7 bases lining up with TRBD2. Germline CDR1 SGHRS, CDR2 YFSETQ. The CDR3 length is 17 residues. The J segment lost 4 bases and the V segment lost 4 bases, leaving 14 bases of the junction unmatched. The CDR3 DNA follows: TGCGCCAGCAGCCCAAACAGAGCTAGCGGAGGGTACAATGAGCAGTTCTTC. It yields the protein CASSPNRASGGYNEQFF.

V is TRBV18 and J is TRBJ2-7; D remains ambiguous. V lost 2 bases and J lost 0, with 8 bases in between. Germline CDR1 and CDR2: KGHSH and LQKENI. The CDR3 sequence is 14 residues long. The CDR3 loop reads CASSPKQNSYEQYF. In DNA, the CDR3 is TGTGCCAGCTCACCAAAACAGAACTCCTACGAGCAGTACTTC. Complete variable domain (other parts from reference TRBV18 and TRBJ2-7): NAGVMQNPRHLVRRRGQEARLRCSPMKGHSHVYWYRQLPEEGLKFMVYLQKENIIDESGMPKERFSAEFPKEGPSILRIQQVVRGDSAAYFCASSPKQNSYEQYFGPGTRLTVT.

The sample holds a few counts of this clone. The chain joins TRBV15 to TRBJ2-5; D remains ambiguous. Trimming took off 0 bases at V and 5 bases at J, with 13 bases between the two ends. The CDR3 length is 15 residues. Germline V gene sequence: CDR1 LNHNV, CDR2 YYDKDF (reference sequence). The CDR3 region is CATSRDSNARETQYF. CDR3 DNA: TGTGCCACCAGCAGAGATTCTAACGCTCGGGAGACCCAGTACTTC.

This clone has more than one count but fewer than ten. The V gene is TRBV28, the J gene TRBJ2-3, with 13 bases aligning to TRBD2. Unmatched junction bases numbered 10, after V lost 7 bases and J lost 0 bases. The CDR3 totals 18 residues. Germline assignment: CDR1 MDHEN and CDR2 SYDVKM. CDR3 region: CASTHRTSGGLSTDTQYF. CDR3 nucleotide sequence: TGTGCCAGCACCCACCGGACTAGCGGGGGCCTAAGCACAGATACGCAGTATTTT.

This chain links TRBV10-3 with TRBJ1-6, with 7 bases matching TRBD1. Germline V gene lookup returns CDR1 ENHRY and CDR2 SYGVKD. The CDR3 extends over 14 amino acids. Trimming removed 3 bases from V and 9 bases from J; junction bases left unmatched: 5. CDR3 coding DNA: TGTGCCATCAGTGAAAAAGGGGGCATTTCACCCCTCCACTTT. Its translation: CAISEKGGISPLHF.